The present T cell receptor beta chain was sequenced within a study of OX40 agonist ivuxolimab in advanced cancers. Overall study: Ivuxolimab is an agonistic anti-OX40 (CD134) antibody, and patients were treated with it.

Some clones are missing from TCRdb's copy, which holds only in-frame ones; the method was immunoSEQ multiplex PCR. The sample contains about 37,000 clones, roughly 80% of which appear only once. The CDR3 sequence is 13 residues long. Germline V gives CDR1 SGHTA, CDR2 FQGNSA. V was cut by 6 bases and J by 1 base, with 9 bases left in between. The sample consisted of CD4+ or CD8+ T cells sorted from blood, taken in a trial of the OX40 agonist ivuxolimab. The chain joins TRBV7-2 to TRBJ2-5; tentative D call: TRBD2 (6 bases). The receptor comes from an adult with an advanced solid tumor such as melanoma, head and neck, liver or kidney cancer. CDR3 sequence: CASSGGIQETQYF. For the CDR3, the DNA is TGTGCCAGCAGTGGAGGGATCCAAGAGACCCAGTACTTC.